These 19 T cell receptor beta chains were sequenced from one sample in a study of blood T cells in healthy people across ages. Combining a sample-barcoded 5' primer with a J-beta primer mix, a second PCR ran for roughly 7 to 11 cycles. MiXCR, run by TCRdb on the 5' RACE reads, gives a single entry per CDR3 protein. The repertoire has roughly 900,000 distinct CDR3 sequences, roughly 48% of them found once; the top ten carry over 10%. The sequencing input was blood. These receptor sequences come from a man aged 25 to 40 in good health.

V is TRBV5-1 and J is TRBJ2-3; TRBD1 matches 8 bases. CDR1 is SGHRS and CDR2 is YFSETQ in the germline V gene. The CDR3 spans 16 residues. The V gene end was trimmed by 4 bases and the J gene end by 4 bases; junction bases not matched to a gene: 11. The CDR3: CASSRRDRFQPDTQYF. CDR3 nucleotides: TGCGCCAGCAGCAGACGGGACAGGTTTCAACCAGATACGCAGTATTTT. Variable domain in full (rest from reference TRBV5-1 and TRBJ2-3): KAGVTQTPRYLIKTRGQQVTLSCSPISGHRSVSWYQQTPGQGLQFLFEYFSETQRNKGNFPGRFSGRQFSNSRSEMNVSTLELGDSALYLCASSRRDRFQPDTQYFGPGTRLTVL.

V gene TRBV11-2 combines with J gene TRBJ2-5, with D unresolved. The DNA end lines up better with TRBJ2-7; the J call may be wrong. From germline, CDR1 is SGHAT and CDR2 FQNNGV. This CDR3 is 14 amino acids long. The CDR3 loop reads CASSTRAGRYEQYF. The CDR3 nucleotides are TGTGCCAGCAGCACCCGGGCAGGACGGTACGAGCAGTACTTC.

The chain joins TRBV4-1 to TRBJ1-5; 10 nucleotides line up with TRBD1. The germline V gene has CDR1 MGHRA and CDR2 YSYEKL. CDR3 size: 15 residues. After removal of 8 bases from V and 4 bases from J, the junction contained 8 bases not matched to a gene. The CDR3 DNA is TGCGCCAGCGCCCCCCGGGACAGGGGTAATCAGCCCCAGCATTTT. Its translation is CASAPRDRGNQPQHF.

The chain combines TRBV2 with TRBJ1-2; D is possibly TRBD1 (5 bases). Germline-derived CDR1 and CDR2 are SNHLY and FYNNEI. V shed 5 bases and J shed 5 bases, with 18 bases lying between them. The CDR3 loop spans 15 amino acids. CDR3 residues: CASSNTLLGVYGYTF. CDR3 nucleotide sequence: TGTGCCAGCAGTAATACCCTCCTGGGGGTTTATGGCTACACCTTC.

The CDR3 here is CATSRGSNIQYF. The CDR3, as DNA: TGTGCCACCAGCAGAGGTAGTAACATTCAGTACTTC. The V and J genes are TRBV15 and TRBJ2-7; D not certain. The J call may be in error: the DNA end matches TRBJ2-4 better. The germline gives CDR1 LNHNV, CDR2 YYDKDF (reference sequence). The CDR3 has 12 residues.

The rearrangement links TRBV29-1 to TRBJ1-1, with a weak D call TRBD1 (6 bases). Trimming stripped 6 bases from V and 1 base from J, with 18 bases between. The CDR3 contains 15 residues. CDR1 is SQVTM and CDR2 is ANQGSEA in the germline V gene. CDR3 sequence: CSVGGGLTSNTEAFF. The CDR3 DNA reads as TGCAGCGTCGGAGGGGGGCTCACTTCGAACACTGAAGCTTTCTTT.

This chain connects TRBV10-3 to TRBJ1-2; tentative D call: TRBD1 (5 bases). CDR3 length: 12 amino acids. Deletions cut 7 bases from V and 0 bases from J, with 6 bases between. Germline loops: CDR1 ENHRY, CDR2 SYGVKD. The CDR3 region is CAIKGANYGYTF. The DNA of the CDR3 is TGTGCCATCAAAGGGGCTAACTATGGCTACACCTTC.

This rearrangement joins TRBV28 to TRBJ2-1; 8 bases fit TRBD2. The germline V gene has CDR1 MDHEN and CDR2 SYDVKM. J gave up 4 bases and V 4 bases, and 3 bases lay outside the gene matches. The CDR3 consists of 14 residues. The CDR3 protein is CASSSAGDYNEQFF. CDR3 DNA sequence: TGTGCCAGCAGTTCAGCGGGGGATTACAATGAGCAGTTCTTC.

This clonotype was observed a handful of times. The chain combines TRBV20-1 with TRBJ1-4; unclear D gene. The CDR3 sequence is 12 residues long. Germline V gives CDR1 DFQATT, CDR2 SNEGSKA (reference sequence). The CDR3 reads CPNPMGNEKLFF. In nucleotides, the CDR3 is TGCCCCAACCCGATGGGTAATGAAAAACTGTTTTTT.

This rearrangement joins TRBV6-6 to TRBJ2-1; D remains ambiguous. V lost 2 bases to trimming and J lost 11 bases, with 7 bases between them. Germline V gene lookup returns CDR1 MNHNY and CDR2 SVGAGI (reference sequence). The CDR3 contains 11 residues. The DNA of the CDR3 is TGTGCCAGCAGTTACGCGAAGCAGCAGTTCTTC. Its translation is CASSYAKQQFF.

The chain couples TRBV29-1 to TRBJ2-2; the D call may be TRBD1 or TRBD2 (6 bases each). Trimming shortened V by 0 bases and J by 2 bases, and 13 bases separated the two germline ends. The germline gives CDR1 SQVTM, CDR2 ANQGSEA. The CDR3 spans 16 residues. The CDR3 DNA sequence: TGCAGCGTTGAAGATCGGAGGGGGGCTAACACCGGGGAGCTGTTTTTT. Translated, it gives CSVEDRRGANTGELFF.

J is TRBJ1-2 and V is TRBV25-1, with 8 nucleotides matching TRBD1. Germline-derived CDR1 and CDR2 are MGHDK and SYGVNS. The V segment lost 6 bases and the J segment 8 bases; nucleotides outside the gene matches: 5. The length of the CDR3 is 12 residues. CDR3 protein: CASSQGASGYTF. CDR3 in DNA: TGTGCCAGCAGCCAGGGGGCTTCGGGCTACACCTTC.

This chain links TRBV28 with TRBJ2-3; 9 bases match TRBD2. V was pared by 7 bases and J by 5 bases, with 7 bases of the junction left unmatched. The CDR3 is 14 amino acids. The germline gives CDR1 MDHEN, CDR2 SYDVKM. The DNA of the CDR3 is TGTGCCAGCAAACGAAGCGGGGGGATAGATACGCAGTATTTT. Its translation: CASKRSGGIDTQYF.

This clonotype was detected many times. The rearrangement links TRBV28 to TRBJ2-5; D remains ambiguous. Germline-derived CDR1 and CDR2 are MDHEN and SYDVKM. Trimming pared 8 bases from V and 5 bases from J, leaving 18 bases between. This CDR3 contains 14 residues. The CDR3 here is CASFTTVEPETQYF. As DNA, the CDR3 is TGTGCCAGCTTCACCACCGTGGAACCGGAGACCCAGTACTTC.

CDR3 amino acids: CASRTGALFTDTQYF. The CDR3 DNA follows: TGTGCCAGCAGGACAGGGGCTCTCTTCACAGATACGCAGTATTTT. The chain links TRBV6-5 to TRBJ2-3; 8 nucleotides agree with TRBD1. Germline V gene sequence: CDR1 MNHEY, CDR2 SVGAGI. Trimming cost V 6 bases and J 2 bases; bases outside gene matches: 7. CDR3 length: 15 amino acids.

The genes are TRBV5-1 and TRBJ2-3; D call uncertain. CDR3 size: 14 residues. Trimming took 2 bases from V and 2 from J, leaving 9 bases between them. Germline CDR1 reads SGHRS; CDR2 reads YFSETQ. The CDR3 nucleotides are TGCGCCAGCAGCTTTTTGGCCAACACAGATACGCAGTATTTT. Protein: CASSFLANTDTQYF.

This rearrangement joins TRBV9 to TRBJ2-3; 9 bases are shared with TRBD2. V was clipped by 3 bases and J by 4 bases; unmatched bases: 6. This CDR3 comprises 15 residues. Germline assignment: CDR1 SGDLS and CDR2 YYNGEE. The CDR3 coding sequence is TGTGCCAGCAGCGAGAGCGGGGGGCTAGCAGATACGCAGTATTTT. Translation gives CASSESGGLADTQYF.

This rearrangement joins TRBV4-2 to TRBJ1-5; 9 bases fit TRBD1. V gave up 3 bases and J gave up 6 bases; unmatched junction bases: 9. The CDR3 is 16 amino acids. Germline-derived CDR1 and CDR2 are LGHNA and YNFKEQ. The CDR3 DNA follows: TGTGCCAGCAGCCATGGAGACAGGGGGGATGGTCAGCCCCAGCATTTT. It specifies CASSHGDRGDGQPQHF.

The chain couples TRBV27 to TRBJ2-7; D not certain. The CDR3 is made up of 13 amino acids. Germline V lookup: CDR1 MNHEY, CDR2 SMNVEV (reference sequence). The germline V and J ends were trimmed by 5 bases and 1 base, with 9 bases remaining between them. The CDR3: CASSKTPSYEQYF. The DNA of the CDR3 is TGTGCCAGCAGTAAGACACCATCCTACGAGCAGTACTTC.